This TCR beta chain comes out of a study of cytomegalovirus exposure and HLA in healthy donors (dated by TCRdb to about 2017). Regarding the complete study: In an earlier analysis of approximately 500 of the donors, around 300 Gb of sequence data and approximately 100 million unique TCR beta sequences from about 179 million T cells were reported. An early release that covered about 600 HLA-typed donors contained approximately 300 gigabases of sequencing data and tens of millions of unique TCR sequences. The genetic ancestry cluster associated with self-reported Caucasian donors included around four fifths of the roughly 390 genotyped donors. The study aimed to test whether signatures of past pathogen exposure could be identified by cataloging public T cell receptors. Using immunosequencing, the study profiled T cell repertoires from fewer than 850 subjects and related those repertoires to cytomegalovirus serostatus. Besides the first cohort of approximately 670 subjects, a separate validation cohort made up of about 120 different subjects was used. To predict cytomegalovirus infection status, the study brought together high-throughput TCR immunosequencing, statistical association of individual TCRs with disease status, and machine learning. A later analysis re-examined previously published TCR beta repertoires from about 670 donors and added high-resolution HLA genotyping to investigate patterns of TCR occurrence. Rather than drawing on any new phenotypic data, the later analysis identified candidate immune exposures from TCR beta sequences and the way those sequences occurred across donors. An earlier analysis of roughly 580 of the donors used high-throughput TCR beta sequencing to judge whether each TCR beta V gene segment behaved as functional or pseudogenic. Donor age, sex, ethnicity and CMV serostatus were compiled together with the repertoire data. A later genetic analysis took genome-wide SNP genotypes for about 55% of the 666 donors and used that subset as a discovery cohort. Every repertoire in the discovery cohort had been generated on one and the same sequencing platform. HLA typing included class I and class II loci at four-digit resolution. Typing coverage differed by locus: A, B, C, DRB1 and DQB1 were typed in roughly 620-630 donors, DQA1 in 522, DPA1 in around 600, and DPB1 in approximately 450. Four or five DR-DQ haplotypes were treated as single units for association and clustering because of strong linkage in the cohort. On average, over 200,000 unique TCR beta nucleotide sequences were sequenced per donor among about 400 genotyped donors of the cohort, with 15% to 20% of those sequences being non-productive. Overall study results and their limits: Assigning TCR associations to individual alleles was difficult when HLA alleles, especially DR and DQ, strongly co-occurred. A further reported finding was that TCR beta sequences accurately predicted the HLA-A and HLA-B alleles for most subjects in the first cohort. In a later analysis, 16,951 TCR beta sequences were associated with specific HLA alleles at a false discovery rate of 0.05. Because counts were too low, around 17 rarely observed V segments, including chromosome 9 orphons, were left out of the earlier analysis of 587 of the donors. A later analysis found that HLA-associated TCR beta chains were more clonally expanded and had lower generation probabilities than equally common non-associated chains. In both the original and validation cohorts, the classifier was reported to diagnose cytomegalovirus status with high specificity and sensitivity. The authors suggested that the approach could potentially be generalized to other disease states and immunological phenotypes. Linkage disequilibrium might explain the correlated functional status among segregating V segments, but an unknown experimental factor could not be ruled out. In an earlier analysis of some 640 of the donors, most TCR beta V segments were observed in productive rearrangements about 90% or about 30% of the time, broadly matching IMGT annotations. A few of the identified cytomegalovirus-associated TCR beta chains were confirmed in vitro to be specific for cytomegalovirus antigens. The 87-base-pair reads could not distinguish some IMGT-functional V segments, including TRBV6-2 and TRBV6-3, so those segments were excluded. In a later genetic analysis, fewer N-insertions in productive TCRs were reported among donors in an Asian-associated ancestry cluster than the roughly 700-donor mean. Most CMV-associated TCR beta chains appeared to be HLA-restricted in a later analysis, and the HLA associations seemed to be driven largely by CMV exposure. This cohort had only TCR beta chains sequenced, and the lack of alpha or paired-chain data limited which features could be detected. CMV serostatus was the only immune exposure information available for the cohort. Sequencing depth was assumed to be roughly uniform across donors in the presence/absence analyses, though that assumption may not hold. Because some donors lacked HLA typing at each locus, the association tests relied only on the typed subset. A cluster of highly shared sequence variants was judged likely to represent a technical artifact of the sequencing pipeline. The study listed 150 to 200 TCR beta chains as associated with cytomegalovirus. V-gene and J-gene trimming of TCR beta chains was associated with a missense DCLRE1C variant in a later genetic analysis, and the association was replicated in an independent cohort. In a later analysis, the rate of TCR association differed among HLA loci, with DRB1 alleles having the most associated TCRs and HLA-C alleles having the fewest. A later analysis reported that several top co-occurrence clusters appeared linked to parvovirus B19, influenza, CMV and Epstein-Barr virus. Most TCR sequences were observed very rarely across donors, whereas some public TCRs were present in many individuals.

The cohort was made up of roughly 670 healthy bone marrow donors. All cohort members were sampled while nominally healthy, although unrecorded immune exposures were likely present. The donor tested CMV seronegative and was one of the 352 seronegative cohort members. A peripheral blood sample was provided by each donor, and peripheral blood mononuclear cells were used for TCR beta sequencing. The Qiagen DNeasy Blood Extraction Kit was used to extract genomic DNA from the blood cell samples. The germline V gene (reference sequence) yields SGHNT for CDR1 and YYREEE for CDR2. The CDR3 spans 13 residues, from the cysteine through the phenylalanine. The DNA shown is the 39-base CDR3, in frame from base 1. V is clipped by 2 bases and J by 9 bases, and the sequence between their germline boundaries is 15 bases long. The method behind the library was the immunoSEQ multiplex PCR assay. The multiplex PCR relied on a mix of 60 forward primers for TCR Vbeta segments and 13 reverse primers for TCR Jbeta segments. Amplification of the CDR3 region of rearranged TCR beta genes was performed with a multiplex PCR assay on genomic DNA. Amplified TCR beta libraries were sequenced as 87-base-pair reads on the Illumina HiSeq System. The paper's data handling went like this. A later analysis tallied tens of millions of unique TCR beta chains across the 660 or so repertoires, and roughly 11 million of those chains were shared by two or more donors. A nearest-neighbor algorithm error-corrected the raw reads and collapsed the reads into unique sequences, merging closely related sequences to remove PCR and sequencing errors. Alignment of CDR3 sequences to IMGT reference sequences was used to assign V, D and J gene segments. Each retained sequence needed at least a six-nucleotide match to both a V gene segment and a J gene segment. A rearrangement counted as productive if the CDR3 had no stop codons and remained in frame with V and J, and every other rearrangement counted as non-productive. Following IMGT convention, CDR3 was defined as the stretch from the second conserved V-encoded cysteine up to the conserved J-encoded phenylalanine. The earlier analysis of roughly 590 of the donors excluded sequences that lacked an unambiguous match to a single V gene segment. In an earlier analysis of approximately 500 of the donors, a V segment was called functional when productive rearrangements were above 56.7%, and segregating when the standard deviation between donors exceeded 5%. A statistical classification framework was built to diagnose cytomegalovirus status from the catalog of TCR beta chain sequences. In a later analysis, V and J genes were assigned by comparing TCR nucleotide sequences against IMGT/GENE-DB human TR gene sequences. In a later analysis, CDR3 sequences and most-parsimonious VDJ recombination scenarios were assigned using the TCRdist pipeline. In a later analysis, each TCR beta chain was defined by its CDR3 amino acid sequence together with its V-gene family, and reads lacking a unique V-gene family were excluded. As a way to deal with suspected cross-contamination and a sequencing artifact, a later analysis dropped approximately 570 nucleotide sequences that were highly shared and had low generation probability. A later analysis calculated a clonal expansion index for each public chain from normalized within-repertoire ranks of inferred template counts. In a later analysis, generation probabilities were computed using a VDJ recombination model fitted to out-of-frame rearrangements, and the results were checked against IGoR. A later analysis scored TCR-TCR, TCR-HLA and TCR-CMV co-occurrence with hypergeometric tests, applying a repertoire-size bias correction to TCR pairs. To estimate false discovery rates, a later analysis permuted the HLA or CMV assignments 20 times. In a later analysis, co-occurring TCRs were grouped using DBSCAN, with TCRdist sequence similarity added in when clustering inside HLA-allele-positive subsets. For co-occurrence clustering, repertoires with fewer than 30,000 or more than 120,000 public chains were excluded, along with a handful of repertoires with anomalous nucleotide sharing. TCRdb limited this immuneACCESS table to in-frame rearrangements with V and J called. A share of clones is missing; checked studies link under half to unresolved V genes, and the rest is unexplained. Clone size and the V and J calls come from that table; the DNA yielded D and trimming. For this sample the table gives fewer than 150,000 clones, of which roughly 80% were detected only once. The ten largest account for around 1.2% of the sample.

Of note for this clone: No cognate antigen has been identified for it. There are no base qualities to consult, and no much larger clone falls within one base.

This receptor was identified in a man aged 45-65 years in good health and CMV-seronegative. Sequencing was performed on PBMCs. This chain is built from TRBV5-4 and TRBJ2-7, with the D gene too uncertain to name. The nucleotide sequence reads TGTGCCAGCAGCTTACCGGATAATCGCGGGCAGTACTTC. Its translation reads: CASSLPDNRGQYF.